What follows describes a single T cell receptor beta chain. The data were taken from a study of T cell repertoires in cytomegalovirus infection. MiXCR, applied by TCRdb to the reads, yields one record per CDR3 protein. The sample lists roughly 760,000 distinct CDR3 sequences; roughly 36% were seen once. The germline V gene encodes CDR1 MDHEN and CDR2 SYDVKM. The CDR3 sequence is 15 residues long. The V end was cut by 2 bases, the J end by 5 bases, with 12 bases between. The clonotype originates from a human donor in good health (CMV status not recorded). Some clones in this sample may be carry-over from other donors' samples. The genes are TRBV28 and TRBJ2-2; D is unclear. The sample taken for sequencing was PBMCs. This CDR3 reads CASSLRTPRTGELFF. DNA of the CDR3: TGTGCCAGCAGTTTAAGGACCCCGAGGACCGGGGAGCTGTTTTTT.